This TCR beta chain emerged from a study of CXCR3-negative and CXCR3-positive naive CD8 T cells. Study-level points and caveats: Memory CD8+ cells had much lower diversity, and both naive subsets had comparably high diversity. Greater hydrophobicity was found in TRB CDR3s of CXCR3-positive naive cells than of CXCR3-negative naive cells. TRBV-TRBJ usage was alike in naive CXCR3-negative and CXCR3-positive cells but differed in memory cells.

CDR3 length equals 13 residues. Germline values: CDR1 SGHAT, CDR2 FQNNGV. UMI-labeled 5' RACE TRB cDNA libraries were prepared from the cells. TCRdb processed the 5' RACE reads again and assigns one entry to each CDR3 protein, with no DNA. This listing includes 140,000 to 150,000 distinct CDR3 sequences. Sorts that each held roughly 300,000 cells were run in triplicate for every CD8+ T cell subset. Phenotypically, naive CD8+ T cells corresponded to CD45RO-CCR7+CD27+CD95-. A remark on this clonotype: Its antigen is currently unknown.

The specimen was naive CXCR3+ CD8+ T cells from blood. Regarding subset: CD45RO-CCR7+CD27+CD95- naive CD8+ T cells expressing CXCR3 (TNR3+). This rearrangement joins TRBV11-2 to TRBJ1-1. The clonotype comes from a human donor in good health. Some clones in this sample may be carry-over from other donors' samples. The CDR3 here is CASSLDGDNEAFF. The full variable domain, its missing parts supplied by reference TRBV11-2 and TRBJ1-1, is EAGVAQSPRYKIIEKRQSVAFWCNPISGHATLYWYQQILGQGPKLLIQFQNNGVVDDSQLPKDRFSAERLKGVDSTLKIQPAKLEDSAVYLCASSLDGDNEAFFGQGTRLTVV.